The next 9 T cell receptor beta chains were all read from a single sample in a study of early stage breast cancer tumors. The repertoire was sequenced with immunoSEQ multiplex PCR; TCRdb's copy has only in-frame clones and lacks some. The profile shows fewer than 30,000 clones, around 50% of them singletons. Sample: breast tumor tissue. The origin of the receptors is a person aged 45-60 years with breast cancer.

The genes are TRBV5-5 and TRBJ2-5; D is perhaps TRBD1 (6 bases). This CDR3 is built from 15 residues. In germline, CDR1 is SGHKS, CDR2 YYEKEE (reference sequence). V was pared by 4 bases and J by 6 bases, with 19 bases between. The CDR3 DNA reads as TGTGCCAGCAGCCATACCCATCGACAGGTCCAGACCCAGTACTTC. Its translation is CASSHTHRQVQTQYF.

The chain carries TRBV11-2 and TRBJ2-1; no clear D. This CDR3 spans 17 amino acids. CDR1 is SGHAT and CDR2 is FQNNGV in the germline V gene. V was clipped by 5 bases and J by 0 bases, with 17 bases between them. The chain's CDR3 is CASSQDLGFSSYNEQFF. Here the CDR3 DNA reads TGTGCCAGCAGCCAAGATCTCGGCTTTAGCTCCTACAATGAGCAGTTCTTC.

The genes are TRBV6-5 and TRBJ2-7, with TRBD2 matching 10 bases. The CDR3 is 12 residues long. J was trimmed by 6 bases and V by 6 bases; bases with no gene match: 2. Germline V gene sequence: CDR1 MNHEY, CDR2 SVGAGI. In DNA, the CDR3 is TGTGCCAGCAGCCCTAGCGGGAGCGAGCAGTACTTC. Its translation is CASSPSGSEQYF.

This rearrangement joins TRBV15 to TRBJ1-1, with TRBD1 matching over 8 bases. Germline values: CDR1 LNHNV, CDR2 YYDKDF (reference sequence). V lost 1 base, J lost 1 base, and 2 bases stayed unmatched. The CDR3 sequence is 15 residues long. CDR3 in amino acids: CATSRGGTGNTEAFF. DNA of the CDR3: TGTGCCACCAGCAGAGGGGGGACAGGGAACACTGAAGCTTTCTTT.

This clone was recorded a few times. The chain joins TRBV18 to TRBJ1-5; 9 nucleotides agree with TRBD1. The V gene's germline CDR1 is KGHSH and CDR2 LQKENI. This CDR3 has 15 residues. Losses at the gene ends were 1 base for V and 4 bases for J; bases not matched to a gene: 2. The DNA for the CDR3 is TGTGCCAGCTCACCACTACAGGGGGCTAATCAGCCCCAGCATTTT. Translation gives CASSPLQGANQPQHF.

In this sample, this clone turned up once. The chain couples TRBV7-8 to TRBJ2-1; a weak D match, TRBD2 (6 bases). V dropped 5 bases and J dropped 4 bases, with 21 bases sitting between them. The CDR3 runs 17 residues. Looked up from germline, CDR1 is SGHVS and CDR2 is FQNEAQ. CDR3 nucleotide sequence: TGTGCCAGCAGCCCCTACCAGCTCCCGGGGAGGTACAATGAGCAGTTCTTC. Translated: CASSPYQLPGRYNEQFF.

This clone showed up just a few times. This chain links TRBV5-6 with TRBJ1-4, with D possibly matching TRBD1 (6 bases). Germline CDR1 is SGHDT and CDR2 is YYEEEE. The CDR3 extends over 15 amino acids. Trimming shortened V by 0 bases and J by 6 bases, and 12 bases separated the two germline ends. The DNA of the CDR3 is TGTGCCAGCAGCTTGGCCGGCAGGGGAGATGAAAAACTGTTTTTT. It codes for CASSLAGRGDEKLFF.

The rearrangement joins TRBV2 to TRBJ2-1; weak D call: TRBD2 (6 bases). The V and J ends lost 5 bases and 2 bases respectively, with 13 bases between them. The V gene's germline CDR1 is SNHLY and CDR2 FYNNEI. CDR3 length: 15 residues. CDR3 sequence (DNA): TGTGCCAGCAGTTTAGCGACGGGAGCCTACAATGAGCAGTTCTTC. This gives the protein CASSLATGAYNEQFF.

This clone is labeled medium-sized. V gene TRBV19 combines with J gene TRBJ1-5, with a tentative D call TRBD1 (5 bases). The V end lost 3 bases, the J end lost 7 bases, and 19 bases lay between the germline ends. This CDR3 has 16 residues. Per the germline V gene, CDR1 is LNHDA and CDR2 is SQIVND (reference sequence). The CDR3 DNA reads TGTGCCAGTAGTATCAGCGGGGCAAACACCCCGCAGCCCCAGCATTTT. It codes for CASSISGANTPQPQHF.